The subject of this entry is one TCR beta chain. Its antigen is currently unknown. This record comes from a study of vaccination effects on CD4 cells after COVID-19. Germline values: CDR1 MGHRA, CDR2 YSYEKL. J gave up 3 bases and V 1 base, and 3 bases lay outside the gene matches. The CDR3 consists of 14 residues. Antigen-specific CD4+ T cells expanded by the ViraFEST assay with viral peptide pools were then sequenced. The culture ran for nine to ten days, and then CD4+ T cells were isolated. Each participant was administered two doses of either the BNT162b2 or the mRNA-1273 vaccine. TCRdb keeps only in-frame clones here, not all; method: immunoSEQ multiplex PCR. This table has 40,000 to 50,000 clones, under 85% appearing once.

The sequence was obtained from a human donor who received a COVID-19 vaccine. V gene TRBV4-1 combines with J gene TRBJ2-7; 7 bases map to TRBD1. The sequences come from CD4+ T cells from PBMCs cultured with HCoV-OC43 spike peptides, collected after COVID-19 vaccination. Indicated subset: HCoV-OC43 spike overlapping peptide pool stimulation. CDR3 DNA: TGCGCCAGCAGCCAAGTTCAGGGGGTCTACGAGCAGTACTTC. Encoded protein: CASSQVQGVYEQYF.